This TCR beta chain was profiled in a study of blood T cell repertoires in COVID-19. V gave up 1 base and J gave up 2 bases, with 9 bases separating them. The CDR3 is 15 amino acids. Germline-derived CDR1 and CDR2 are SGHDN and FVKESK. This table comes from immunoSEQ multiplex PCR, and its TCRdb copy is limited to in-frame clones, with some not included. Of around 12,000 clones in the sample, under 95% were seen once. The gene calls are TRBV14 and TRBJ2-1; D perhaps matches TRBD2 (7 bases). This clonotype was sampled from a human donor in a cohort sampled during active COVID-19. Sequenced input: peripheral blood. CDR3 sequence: CASSQGGGAYNEQFF. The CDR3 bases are TGTGCCAGCAGCCAAGGAGGGGGGGCCTACAATGAGCAGTTCTTC. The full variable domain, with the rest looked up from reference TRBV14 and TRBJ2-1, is EAGVTQFPSHSVIEKGQTVTLRCDPISGHDNLYWYRRVMGKEIKFLLHFVKESKQDESGMPNNRFLAERTGGTYSTLKVQPAELEDSGVYFCASSQGGGAYNEQFFGPGTRLTVL.